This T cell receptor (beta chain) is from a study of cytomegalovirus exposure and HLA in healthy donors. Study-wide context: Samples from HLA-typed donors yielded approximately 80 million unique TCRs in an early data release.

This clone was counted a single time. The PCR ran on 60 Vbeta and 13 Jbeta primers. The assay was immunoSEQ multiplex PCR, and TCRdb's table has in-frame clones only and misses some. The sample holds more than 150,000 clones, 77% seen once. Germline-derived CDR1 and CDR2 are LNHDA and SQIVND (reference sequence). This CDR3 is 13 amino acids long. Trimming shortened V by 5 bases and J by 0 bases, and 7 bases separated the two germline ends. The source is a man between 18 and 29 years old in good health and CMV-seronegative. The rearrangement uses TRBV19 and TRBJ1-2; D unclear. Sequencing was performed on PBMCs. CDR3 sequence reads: CASSLLTNYGYTF. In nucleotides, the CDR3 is TGTGCCAGTAGTCTACTGACTAACTATGGCTACACCTTC. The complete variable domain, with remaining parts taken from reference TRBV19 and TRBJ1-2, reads DGGITQSPKYLFRKEGQNVTLSCEQNLNHDAMYWYRQDPGQGLRLIYYSQIVNDFQKGDIAEGYSVSREKKESFPLTVTSAQKNPTAFYLCASSLLTNYGYTFGSGTRLTVV.